This TCR beta chain was sequenced during a study of immune heterogeneity within non-small cell lung tumors. This clonotype is labeled medium-sized. As template, the study used bulk tumor genomic DNA at roughly 600 ng per sample. Primary tumors were biopsied several times each, far apart, intraoperatively. These patients got curative surgery after being newly diagnosed with untreated non-small cell lung cancer. Donors comprised surgical patients with newly diagnosed non-small cell lung cancer, operated on with curative intent. This CDR3 has 14 residues. From germline, CDR1 is MNHNS and CDR2 SASEGT. Losses at the gene ends were 5 bases for V and 3 bases for J; bases not matched to a gene: 7. Multiplex PCR amplified the TCR beta CDR3 region. Its first round ran for approximately 11 cycles with 32 V and 13 J primers. TCRdb recomputed calls from the multiplex PCR reads with MiXCR, one row per CDR3 protein. The sample records 7,000 to 9,000 distinct CDR3 sequences, 22% being singletons.

This receptor was taken from a man aged 60 to 75 with non-small cell lung cancer. The chain combines TRBV6-1 with TRBJ2-7, with 7 bases lining up with TRBD1. The sequenced sample was lung tumor tissue. In nucleotides, the CDR3 is TGTGCCAGCAGTTACAGCGACAGGGTCTACGAGCAGTACTTC. As protein: CASSYSDRVYEQYF.